This entry lists 2 T cell receptor beta chains sequenced from one sample in a study of T cell responses to AZD1222 COVID-19 vaccine. Some clones are missing from TCRdb's copy, which holds only in-frame ones; the method was immunoSEQ multiplex PCR. This sample carries 100,000 to 150,000 clones, more than 75% of them seen once, and the ten largest clones take 10%. The sequenced sample was peripheral blood, obtained on day 0 of AZD1222 vaccination. The receptors were sampled from an adult in good health.

The chain has TRBV21-1 and TRBJ1-5; the D call of TRBD1 is as the table states it, not checked on the DNA. TRBV21-1 is reported as a pseudogene. There are 16 residues in the CDR3. CDR3 nucleotide sequence: TGTGCCAGCAGCTCCTGGCGGGACAGGACCAATCAGCCCCAGCATTTT. Amino acid sequence: CASSSWRDRTNQPQHF.

The chain joins TRBV28 to TRBJ1-1; TRBD1 might be the D (5 bases). CDR1 is MDHEN, CDR2 SYDVKM, per germline. The CDR3 sequence is 15 residues long. Between the trimmed V and J ends, which lost 6 bases and 0 bases, there was a span of 14 bases. CDR3 sequence reads: CASRTSRTLNTEAFF. CDR3 nucleotide sequence: TGTGCCAGCAGAACCTCCAGGACATTGAACACTGAAGCTTTCTTT.